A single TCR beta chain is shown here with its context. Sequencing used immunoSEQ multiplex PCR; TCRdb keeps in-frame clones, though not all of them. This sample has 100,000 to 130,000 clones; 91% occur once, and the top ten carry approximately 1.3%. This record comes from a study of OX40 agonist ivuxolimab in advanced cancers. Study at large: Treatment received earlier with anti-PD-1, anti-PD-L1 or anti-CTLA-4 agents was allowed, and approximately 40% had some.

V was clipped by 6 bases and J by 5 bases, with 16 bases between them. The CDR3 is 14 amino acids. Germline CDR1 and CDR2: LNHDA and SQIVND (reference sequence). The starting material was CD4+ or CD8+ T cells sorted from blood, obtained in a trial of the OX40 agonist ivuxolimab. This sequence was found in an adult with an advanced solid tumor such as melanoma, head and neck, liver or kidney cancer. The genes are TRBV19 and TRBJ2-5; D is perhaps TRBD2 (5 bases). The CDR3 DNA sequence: TGTGCCAGTAGACTAGGCGGCGGACGGGAGACCCAGTACTTC. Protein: CASRLGGGRETQYF.